Listed below are T cell receptor beta chains from one sample, sequenced in a study of cytomegalovirus exposure and HLA in healthy donors. Sequencing used immunoSEQ multiplex PCR; TCRdb keeps in-frame clones, though not all of them. This sample has some 91,000 clones, with about 75% found just once. Material for sequencing was PBMCs. The source of these receptors is a man aged 35-49 years in good health and CMV-seropositive. Both conserved end residues are part of each CDR3. The order of the fields is clone size, V gene, J gene, D gene, CDR3 DNA, CDR3 protein. A D gene is named only where the DNA matches it firmly. Not every row has a clone size; where given, it reads once, few, many or a size class.

size: .
V: TRBV5-1
J: TRBJ1-2
D: TRBD1
DNA: TGCGCCAGCAGCGCCGGGACAGGGGTTGTGAACTATGGCTACACCTTC
CDR3: CASSAGTGVVNYGYTF

size: .
V: TRBV29-1
J: TRBJ2-5
D: .
DNA: TGCAGCGGTGGTGGATCCTCGGGGGAGACCCAGTACTTC
CDR3: CSGGGSSGETQYF

size: .
V: TRBV4-1
J: TRBJ2-1
D: TRBD2
DNA: TGCGCCAGCAGCCAAGAGGTAGGACTAGCGGGGTTTGGAGAGCAGTTCTTC
CDR3: CASSQEVGLAGFGEQFF

size: .
V: TRBV7-2
J: TRBJ2-1
D: TRBD2
DNA: TGTGCCAGCAGCTTTGGTAGCGGGGGTAACAATGAGCAGTTCTTC
CDR3: CASSFGSGGNNEQFF

size: .
V: TRBV25-1
J: TRBJ2-7
D: TRBD1
DNA: TGTGCCAGCAGTGCCCGGACAGGGAGTGCCTACGAGCAGTACTTC
CDR3: CASSARTGSAYEQYF

size: .
V: TRBV19
J: TRBJ1-5
D: TRBD1
DNA: TGTGCCAGTAGTGTCGGACAGGGGCGTCAGCCCCAGCATTTT
CDR3: CASSVGQGRQPQHF

size: .
V: TRBV9
J: TRBJ2-1
D: .
DNA: TGTGCCAGCAGCGTAGGGGAGAACCATGAGCAGTTCTTC
CDR3: CASSVGENHEQFF

size: .
V: TRBV6-4
J: TRBJ1-1
D: .
DNA: TGTGCCAGCAGCCTCAGGGAGGCCACTGAAGCTTTCTTT
CDR3: CASSLREATEAFF

size: .
V: TRBV7-2
J: TRBJ2-1
D: TRBD2
DNA: TGTGCCAGCAGCTTAGCTAGCGGGAGTGGTTACAATGAGCAGTTCTTC
CDR3: CASSLASGSGYNEQFF

size: few
V: TRBV12-5
J: TRBJ2-7
D: .
DNA: TGTGCTAGTCAACAGGCCTACGAGCAGTACTTC
CDR3: CASQQAYEQYF

size: .
V: TRBV4-3
J: TRBJ2-7
D: .
DNA: TGCGCCAGCAGCCAAGGGTCCGGGGGCTCCTACGAGCAGTACTTC
CDR3: CASSQGSGGSYEQYF

size: .
V: TRBV21-1
J: TRBJ1-1
D: .
DNA: TGTGCCAGCAGCCCAGCGGGCCAGAACACTGAAGCTTTCTTT
CDR3: CASSPAGQNTEAFF

size: large
V: TRBV2
J: TRBJ1-5
D: .
DNA: TGTGCCAGCAGTGAAAGTACTGGGCGCCTGGAACAGCCCCAGCATTTT
CDR3: CASSESTGRLEQPQHF

size: few
V: TRBV28
J: TRBJ1-2
D: .
DNA: TGTGCCAGCCTCTCCCCCGGGGGGCAAAAAGGTGGCTACACCTTC
CDR3: CASLSPGGQKGGYTF

size: .
V: TRBV5-8
J: TRBJ2-3
D: TRBD2
DNA: TGTGCCAGCAGCCAAGGCGGGGGGGCTCGGGAGCAGTATTTT
CDR3: CASSQGGGAREQYF

size: .
V: TRBV5-1
J: TRBJ2-7
D: .
DNA: TGCGCCAGCAGCCGAGATGTCCCAGGCCACTACGAGCAGTACTTC
CDR3: CASSRDVPGHYEQYF

size: .
V: TRBV11-2
J: TRBJ2-2
D: .
DNA: TGTGCCAGCAGCCTAAAGCGGCGCTACACCGGGGAGCTGTTTTTT
CDR3: CASSLKRRYTGELFF

size: .
V: TRBV27
J: TRBJ2-7
D: TRBD1
DNA: TGTGCCAGCAGTTTACCCGGACAGGGGTTAAGCGAGCAGTACTTC
CDR3: CASSLPGQGLSEQYF

size: few
V: TRBV7-9
J: TRBJ1-3
D: TRBD1
DNA: TGTGCCAGCAGCCCGACAGGGTTAGAAAACACCATATATTTT
CDR3: CASSPTGLENTIYF

size: .
V: TRBV7-3
J: TRBJ2-3
D: .
DNA: TGTGCCAGCAGCTTTCGACAGCGCGGTACGCAGTATTTT
CDR3: CASSFRQRGTQYF

size: .
V: TRBV28
J: TRBJ2-3
D: .
DNA: TGTGCCAGCAGTTTCCGCGGTAGAGCGACAGATACGCAGTATTTT
CDR3: CASSFRGRATDTQYF

size: .
V: TRBV19
J: TRBJ1-3
D: TRBD1
DNA: TGTGCCAGTAGTCCCGACAGGGCCTTATTCTCTGGAAACACCATATATTTT
CDR3: CASSPDRALFSGNTIYF

size: .
V: TRBV27
J: TRBJ2-1
D: TRBD2
DNA: TGTGCCAGCAGTTTGGGCGGGGGCTCCTACAATGAGCAGTTCTTC
CDR3: CASSLGGGSYNEQFF

size: once
V: TRBV7-2
J: TRBJ2-1
D: .
DNA: TGTGCCAGCAGTCCGGCGTCACAGAGGGACAATGAGCAGTTCTTC
CDR3: CASSPASQRDNEQFF